This T cell receptor (beta chain) was identified in a study of control samples from healthy donors and cancer patients. Looked up from germline, CDR1 is MDHEN and CDR2 is SYDVKM. CDR3 size: 14 residues. V was shortened by 9 bases and J by 0 bases, with 12 bases between the two germline ends. Sequencing was performed with immunoSEQ multiplex PCR; in TCRdb, only in-frame clones are kept and a portion is missing. The sample includes 150,000 to 200,000 clones, 90% to 95% seen only once; the top ten take over 1.3%. V gene TRBV28 combines with J gene TRBJ1-5; weak D call: TRBD1 (5 bases). The sequenced sample was blood. The receptor's source is a woman aged 18-35 years in good health. The CDR3 here is CASRQFHSNQPQHF. DNA for the CDR3: TGTGCCAGTAGACAGTTCCATAGCAATCAGCCCCAGCATTTT.